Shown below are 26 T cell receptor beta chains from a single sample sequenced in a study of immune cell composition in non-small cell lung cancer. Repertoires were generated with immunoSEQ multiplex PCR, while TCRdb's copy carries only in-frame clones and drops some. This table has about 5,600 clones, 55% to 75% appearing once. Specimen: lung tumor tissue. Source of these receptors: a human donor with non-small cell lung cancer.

This chain's CDR3 is CSVARYSSTDTQYF. The CDR3 nucleotides read TGCAGCGTTGCTCGGTACAGTAGCACAGATACGCAGTATTTT. The chain combines TRBV29-1 with TRBJ2-3; D not certain. Trimming pared 4 bases from V and 0 bases from J, leaving 11 bases between. The CDR3 has 14 residues. CDR1 SQVTM and CDR2 ANQGSEA come from the germline V gene.

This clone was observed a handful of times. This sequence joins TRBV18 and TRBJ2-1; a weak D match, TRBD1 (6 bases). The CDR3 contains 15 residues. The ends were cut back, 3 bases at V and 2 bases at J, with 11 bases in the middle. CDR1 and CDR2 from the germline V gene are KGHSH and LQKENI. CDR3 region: CASSPGTLAYNEQFF. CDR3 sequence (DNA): TGTGCCAGCTCACCCGGGACACTTGCCTACAATGAGCAGTTCTTC.

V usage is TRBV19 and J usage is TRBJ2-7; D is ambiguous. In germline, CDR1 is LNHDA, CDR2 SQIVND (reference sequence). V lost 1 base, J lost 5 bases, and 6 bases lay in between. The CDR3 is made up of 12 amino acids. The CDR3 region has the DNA TGTGCCAGTAGTATAGGTGCGGACGAGCAGTACTTC. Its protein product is CASSIGADEQYF.

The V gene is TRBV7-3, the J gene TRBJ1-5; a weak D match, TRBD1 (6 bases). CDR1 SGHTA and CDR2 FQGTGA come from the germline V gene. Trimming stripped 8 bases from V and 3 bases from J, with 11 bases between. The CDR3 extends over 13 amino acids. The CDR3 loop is CASARGHNQPQHF. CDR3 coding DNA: TGTGCCAGCGCCAGGGGACACAATCAGCCCCAGCATTTT.

The CDR3 DNA is TGCAGCGTTTTCAGGGATTATGGCTACACCTTC. Protein product: CSVFRDYGYTF. The rearrangement links TRBV29-1 to TRBJ1-2, with D possibly matching TRBD1 (5 bases). V dropped 5 bases and J dropped 5 bases, with 9 bases sitting between them. The CDR3 covers 11 residues. Looked up from germline, CDR1 is SQVTM and CDR2 is ANQGSEA. The variable domain in full, completed from reference TRBV29-1 and TRBJ1-2, reads SAVISQKPSRDICQRGTSLTIQCQVDSQVTMMFWYRQQPGQSLTLIATANQGSEATYESGFVIDKFPISRPNLTFSTLTVSNMSPEDSSIYLCSVFRDYGYTFGSGTRLTVV.

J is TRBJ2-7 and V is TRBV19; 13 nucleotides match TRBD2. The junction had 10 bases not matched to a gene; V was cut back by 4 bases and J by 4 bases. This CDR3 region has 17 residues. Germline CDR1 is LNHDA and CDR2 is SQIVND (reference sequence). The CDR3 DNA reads TGTGCCAGTAGTAACCAAGGACTAGCGGGAGTTCTGTACGAGCAGTACTTC. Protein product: CASSNQGLAGVLYEQYF.

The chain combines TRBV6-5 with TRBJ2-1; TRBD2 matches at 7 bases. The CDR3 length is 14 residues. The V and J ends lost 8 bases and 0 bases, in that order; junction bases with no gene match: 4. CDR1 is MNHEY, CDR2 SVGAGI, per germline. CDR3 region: CASAGGGSYNEQFF. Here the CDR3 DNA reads TGTGCCAGCGCCGGCGGGGGCTCCTACAATGAGCAGTTCTTC.

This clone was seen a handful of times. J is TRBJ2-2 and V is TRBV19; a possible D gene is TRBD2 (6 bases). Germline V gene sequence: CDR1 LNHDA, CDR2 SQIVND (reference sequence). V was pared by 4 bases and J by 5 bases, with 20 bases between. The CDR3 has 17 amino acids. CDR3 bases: TGTGCCAGTAGTAGACGAGGGCAGGACTATTTGACCGGGGAGCTGTTTTTT. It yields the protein CASSRRGQDYLTGELFF.

In DNA form, the CDR3 reads TGTGCCACCAGCGGGGTGGACAGGGGGCATCAGCCCCAGCATTTT. It is translated as CATSGVDRGHQPQHF. This chain uses TRBV15 with TRBJ1-5; 11 bases line up with TRBD1. Unmatched junction bases numbered 5, after V lost 5 bases and J lost 5 bases. Per the germline V gene, CDR1 is LNHNV and CDR2 is YYDKDF (reference sequence). There are 15 residues in the CDR3.

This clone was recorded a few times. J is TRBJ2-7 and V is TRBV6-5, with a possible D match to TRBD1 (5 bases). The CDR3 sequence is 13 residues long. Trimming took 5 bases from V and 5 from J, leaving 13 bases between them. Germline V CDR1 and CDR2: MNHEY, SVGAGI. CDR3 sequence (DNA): TGTGCCAGCAGTCCAGGGATTCGGAACGAGCAGTACTTC. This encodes CASSPGIRNEQYF.

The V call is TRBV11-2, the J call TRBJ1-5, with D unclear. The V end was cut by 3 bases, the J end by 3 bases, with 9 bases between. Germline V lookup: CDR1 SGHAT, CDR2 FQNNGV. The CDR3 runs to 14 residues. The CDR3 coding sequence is TGTGCCAGCAGCTTCGACGGGTACAATCAGCCCCAGCATTTT. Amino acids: CASSFDGYNQPQHF.

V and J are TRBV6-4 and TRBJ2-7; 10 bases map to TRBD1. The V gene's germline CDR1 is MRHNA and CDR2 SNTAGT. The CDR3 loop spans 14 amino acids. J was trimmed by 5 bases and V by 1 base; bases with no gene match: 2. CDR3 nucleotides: TGTGCCAGCAGTGACTTGGACAGGGGGGACGAGCAGTACTTC. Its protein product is CASSDLDRGDEQYF.

DNA of the CDR3: TGCGCCAGCAGCTCGTCATTGACAGGGGGGTCAGATACGCAGTATTTT. Its translation: CASSSSLTGGSDTQYF. The chain joins TRBV5-1 to TRBJ2-3; 9 bases are shared with TRBD1. CDR1 and CDR2 from the germline V gene are SGHRS and YFSETQ. J was trimmed by 4 bases and V by 3 bases; bases with no gene match: 9. The CDR3 extends over 16 amino acids. The complete variable domain, with remaining parts taken from reference TRBV5-1 and TRBJ2-3, reads KAGVTQTPRYLIKTRGQQVTLSCSPISGHRSVSWYQQTPGQGLQFLFEYFSETQRNKGNFPGRFSGRQFSNSRSEMNVSTLELGDSALYLCASSSSLTGGSDTQYFGPGTRLTVL.

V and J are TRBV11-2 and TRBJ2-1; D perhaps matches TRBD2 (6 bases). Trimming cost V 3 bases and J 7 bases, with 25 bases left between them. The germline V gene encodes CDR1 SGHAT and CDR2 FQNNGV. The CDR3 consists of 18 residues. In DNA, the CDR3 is TGTGCCAGCAGCTTTTCGATCGCCCCTATGCGGGACGGGAATGAGCAGTTCTTC. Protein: CASSFSIAPMRDGNEQFF.

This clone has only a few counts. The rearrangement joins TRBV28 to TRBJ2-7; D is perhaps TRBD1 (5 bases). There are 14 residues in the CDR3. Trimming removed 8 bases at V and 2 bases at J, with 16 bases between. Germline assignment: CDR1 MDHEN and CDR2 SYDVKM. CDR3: CASQRSQTAYEQYF. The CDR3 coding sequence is TGTGCCAGCCAGCGAAGCCAGACAGCCTACGAGCAGTACTTC.

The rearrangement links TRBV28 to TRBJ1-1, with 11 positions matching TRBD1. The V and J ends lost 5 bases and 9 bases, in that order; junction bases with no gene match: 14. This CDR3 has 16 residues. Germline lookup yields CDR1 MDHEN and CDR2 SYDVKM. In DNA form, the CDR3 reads TGTGCCAGCAGTCCGGACAGGGGGCCCCTAACACCCCAAGCTTTCTTT. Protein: CASSPDRGPLTPQAFF.

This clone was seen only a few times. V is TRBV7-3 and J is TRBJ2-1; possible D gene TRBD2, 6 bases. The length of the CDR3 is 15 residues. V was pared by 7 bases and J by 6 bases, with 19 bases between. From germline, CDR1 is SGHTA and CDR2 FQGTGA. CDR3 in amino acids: CASTPGGPGSNEQFF. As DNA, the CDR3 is TGTGCCAGCACCCCCGGGGGACCTGGCTCCAATGAGCAGTTCTTC. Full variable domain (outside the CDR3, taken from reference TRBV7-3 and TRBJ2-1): GAGVSQTPSNKVTEKGKYVELRCDPISGHTALYWYRQSLGQGPEFLIYFQGTGAADDSGLPNDRFFAVRPEGSVSTLKIQRTERGDSAVYLCASTPGGPGSNEQFFGPGTRLTVL.

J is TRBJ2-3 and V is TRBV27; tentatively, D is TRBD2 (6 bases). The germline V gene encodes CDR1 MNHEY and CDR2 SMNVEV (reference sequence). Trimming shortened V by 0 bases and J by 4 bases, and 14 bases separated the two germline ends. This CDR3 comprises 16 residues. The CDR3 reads CASSLSGGRASDTQYF. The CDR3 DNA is TGTGCCAGCAGTTTATCCGGGGGACGTGCCTCAGATACGCAGTATTTT.

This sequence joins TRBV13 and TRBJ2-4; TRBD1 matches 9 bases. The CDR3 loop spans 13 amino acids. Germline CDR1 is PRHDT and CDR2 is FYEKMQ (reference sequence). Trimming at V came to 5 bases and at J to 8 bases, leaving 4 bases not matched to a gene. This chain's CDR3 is CASSPQGADIQYF. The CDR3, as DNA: TGTGCCAGCAGCCCACAGGGGGCGGACATTCAGTACTTC.

The CDR3 DNA sequence: TGTGCCAGCAGCCAAGACCTGAGGACTAGAGATACGCAGTATTTT. Encoded protein: CASSQDLRTRDTQYF. The chain has TRBV14 and TRBJ2-3; TRBD2 matches at 7 bases. Germline-derived CDR1 and CDR2 are SGHDN and FVKESK. Trimming cost V 0 bases and J 5 bases; bases outside gene matches: 5. The CDR3 length is 15 residues.

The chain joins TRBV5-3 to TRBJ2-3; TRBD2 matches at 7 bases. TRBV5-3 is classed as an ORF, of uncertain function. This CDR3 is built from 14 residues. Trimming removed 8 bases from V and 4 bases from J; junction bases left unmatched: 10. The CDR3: CASAGGRGADTQYF. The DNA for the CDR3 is TGTGCCAGTGCTGGCGGGAGAGGGGCAGATACGCAGTATTTT.

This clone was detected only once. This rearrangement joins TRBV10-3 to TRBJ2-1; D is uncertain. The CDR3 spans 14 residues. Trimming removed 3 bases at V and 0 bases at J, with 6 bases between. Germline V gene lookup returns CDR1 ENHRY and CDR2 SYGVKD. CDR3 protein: CAISDSSSYNEQFF. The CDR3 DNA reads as TGTGCCATCAGTGACTCGAGCTCCTACAATGAGCAGTTCTTC.

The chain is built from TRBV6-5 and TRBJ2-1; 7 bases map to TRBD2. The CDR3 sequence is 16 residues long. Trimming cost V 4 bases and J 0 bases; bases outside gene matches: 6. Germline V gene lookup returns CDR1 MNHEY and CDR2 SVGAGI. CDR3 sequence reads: CASSFTSASSYNEQFF. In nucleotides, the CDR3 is TGTGCCAGCAGTTTTACTAGCGCCAGCTCCTACAATGAGCAGTTCTTC.

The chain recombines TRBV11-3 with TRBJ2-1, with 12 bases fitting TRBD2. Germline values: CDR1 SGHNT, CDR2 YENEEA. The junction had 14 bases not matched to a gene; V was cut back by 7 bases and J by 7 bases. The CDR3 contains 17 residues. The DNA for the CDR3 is TGTGCCAGCACTCCCTATGGGCTAGCGGGAGGGGAGAATGAGCAGTTCTTC. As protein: CASTPYGLAGGENEQFF.

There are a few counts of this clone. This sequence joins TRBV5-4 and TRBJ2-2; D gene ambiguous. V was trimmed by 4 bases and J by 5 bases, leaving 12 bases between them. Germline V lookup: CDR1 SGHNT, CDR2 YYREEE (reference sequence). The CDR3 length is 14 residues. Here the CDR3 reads CASSPRQLTGELFF. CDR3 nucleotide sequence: TGTGCCAGCAGCCCCAGGCAGCTAACCGGGGAGCTGTTTTTT.

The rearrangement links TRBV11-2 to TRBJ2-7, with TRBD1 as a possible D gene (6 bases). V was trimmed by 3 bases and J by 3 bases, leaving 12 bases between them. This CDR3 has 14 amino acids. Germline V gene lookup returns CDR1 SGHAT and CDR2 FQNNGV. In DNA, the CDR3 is TGTGCCAGCAGCTTGGGGCTAGGGGGCTACGAGCAGTACTTC. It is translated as CASSLGLGGYEQYF.